This paragraph covers one T cell receptor beta chain sequence. Its antigen is not known. Sequenced by immunoSEQ multiplex PCR; TCRdb stores in-frame clones only, minus some. The sample shows under 7,500 clones, around 75% of them seen only once. The record originates from a study of immune evolution from preneoplasia to lung adenocarcinoma. Points from the study as a whole: Top clone share appeared to fall from AAH through AIS, MIA, adenocarcinoma.

The sample comprised FFPE minimally invasive lung adenocarcinoma tissue. This clonotype was obtained from a person between 70 and 80 years old with lung adenocarcinoma.

The CDR3 nucleotides read TGTGCCAGCAGTTTATGGACAGGGGGGACTGAAGCTTTCTTT. Encoded protein: CASSLWTGGTEAFF. The V call is TRBV27, the J call TRBJ1-1; 10 positions agree with TRBD1. Losses at the gene ends were 1 base for V and 5 bases for J; bases not matched to a gene: 1. CDR1 and CDR2 from the germline V gene are MNHEY and SMNVEV (reference sequence). The CDR3 runs to 14 residues.